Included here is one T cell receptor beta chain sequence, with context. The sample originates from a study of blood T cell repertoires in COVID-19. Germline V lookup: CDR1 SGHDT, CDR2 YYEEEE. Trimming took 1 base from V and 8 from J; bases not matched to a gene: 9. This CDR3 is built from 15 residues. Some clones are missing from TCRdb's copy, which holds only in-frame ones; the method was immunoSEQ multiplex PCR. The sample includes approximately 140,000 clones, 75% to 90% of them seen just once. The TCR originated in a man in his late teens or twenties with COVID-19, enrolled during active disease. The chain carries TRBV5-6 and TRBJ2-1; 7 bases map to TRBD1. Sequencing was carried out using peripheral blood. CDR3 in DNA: TGTGCCAGCAGCTTGAGTGGCAGGGGGTCTTATGAGCAGTTCTTC. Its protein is CASSLSGRGSYEQFF.